The 9 T cell receptor beta chains in this list originate from one sample, sequenced in a study of cytomegalovirus exposure and HLA in healthy donors. Sequenced by immunoSEQ multiplex PCR; TCRdb stores in-frame clones only, minus some. The repertoire consists of roughly 56,000 clones, with around nine tenths occurring once and the leading ten covering over 0.95%. Input material: PBMCs. All receptors come from a man in his late teens or twenties in good health and CMV-seronegative.

The chain has TRBV4-1 and TRBJ2-7, with TRBD2 matching over 9 bases. The V segment lost 1 base and the J segment 7 bases; nucleotides outside the gene matches: 11. CDR3 length: 16 amino acids. Per the germline V gene, CDR1 is MGHRA and CDR2 is YSYEKL. CDR3 bases: TGCGCCAGCAGCCAAGCCCCGCTAGCGGGACCCGAGGAGCAGTACTTC. Its translation: CASSQAPLAGPEEQYF.

The V gene is TRBV6-4, the J gene TRBJ1-1; unclear D gene. CDR1 and CDR2 from the germline V gene are MRHNA and SNTAGT. CDR3 length: 15 amino acids. Trimming shortened V by 8 bases and J by 1 base, and 17 bases separated the two germline ends. CDR3 loop: CASSPGRIGNTEAFF. The CDR3 bases are TGTGCCAGCTCCCCAGGTCGGATAGGGAACACTGAAGCTTTCTTT.

The chain has TRBV29-1 and TRBJ2-1, with 7 bases aligning to TRBD2. CDR1 and CDR2 (germline): SQVTM, ANQGSEA. CDR3 size: 14 residues. Losses at the gene ends were 7 bases for V and 7 bases for J; bases not matched to a gene: 13. CDR3 residues: CSAGLWGGGNEQFF. As DNA, the CDR3 is TGCAGCGCTGGACTTTGGGGGGGTGGGAATGAGCAGTTCTTC.

The chain uses TRBV5-4 and TRBJ2-1; D gene uncertain. There are 11 residues in the CDR3. Germline V gene lookup returns CDR1 SGHNT and CDR2 YYREEE (reference sequence). The V end lost 3 bases, the J end lost 10 bases, and 8 bases lay between the germline ends. The CDR3 is CASSYGSEQFF. CDR3 sequence (DNA): TGTGCCAGCAGCTATGGCTCCGAGCAGTTCTTC.

V gene TRBV11-2 combines with J gene TRBJ2-7; D not resolved. CDR1 and CDR2 from the germline V gene are SGHAT and FQNNGV. V dropped 0 bases and J dropped 4 bases, with 4 bases sitting between them. The CDR3 contains 12 residues. DNA for the CDR3: TGTGCCAGCAGCTTAGACCGTTACGAGCAGTACTTC. It yields the protein CASSLDRYEQYF. The full variable domain, with the rest looked up from reference TRBV11-2 and TRBJ2-7, is EAGVAQSPRYKIIEKRQSVAFWCNPISGHATLYWYQQILGQGPKLLIQFQNNGVVDDSQLPKDRFSAERLKGVDSTLKIQPAKLEDSAVYLCASSLDRYEQYFGPGTRLTVT.

This chain connects TRBV28 to TRBJ2-3, with TRBD2 matching 8 bases. The germline V gene encodes CDR1 MDHEN and CDR2 SYDVKM. The trim removed 5 bases at V and 6 bases at J, leaving 1 base unmatched. The CDR3 is 12 residues long. The CDR3 loop reads CASSPGGDTQYF. The DNA of the CDR3 is TGTGCCAGCAGTCCGGGGGGGGATACGCAGTATTTT.

V gene TRBV28 combines with J gene TRBJ2-2; D is perhaps TRBD2 (7 bases). The CDR3 covers 15 residues. Germline CDR1 reads MDHEN; CDR2 reads SYDVKM. Trimming took off 6 bases at V and 3 bases at J, with 14 bases between the two ends. For the CDR3, the DNA is TGTGCCAGCAGACGGCAGGGGAGGGACACCGGGGAGCTGTTTTTT. Translating gives CASRRQGRDTGELFF. Full variable domain (outside the CDR3, taken from reference TRBV28 and TRBJ2-2): DVKVTQSSRYLVKRTGEKVFLECVQDMDHENMFWYRQDPGLGLRLIYFSYDVKMKEKGDIPEGYSVSREKKERFSLILESASTNQTSMYLCASRRQGRDTGELFFGEGSRLTVL.

The chain links TRBV28 to TRBJ1-5; 10 nucleotides line up with TRBD1. This CDR3 spans 16 amino acids. Germline CDR1 reads MDHEN; CDR2 reads SYDVKM. V lost 5 bases and J lost 5; bases outside the gene matches: 9. DNA of the CDR3: TGTGCCAGCAGTCAACCAGGACAGGGGGTTTATCAGCCCCAGCATTTT. Amino acids: CASSQPGQGVYQPQHF.

The gene calls are TRBV28 and TRBJ2-5; TRBD2 matches at 9 bases. The germline gives CDR1 MDHEN, CDR2 SYDVKM. V gave up 8 bases and J gave up 7 bases; unmatched junction bases: 11. CDR3 length: 14 amino acids. This CDR3 reads CASVSGGPVGTQYF. DNA for the CDR3: TGTGCCAGCGTTAGCGGGGGACCCGTCGGGACCCAGTACTTC.